The source of this T cell receptor beta chain is a study of cytomegalovirus exposure and HLA in healthy donors. General study results and limits: Specific recognition of CMV antigens was confirmed in vitro for a few chains (all CMV-associated).

About this clone: Its antigen is not known.

The germline V gene has CDR1 MNHEY and CDR2 SMNVEV (reference sequence). The CDR3 length is 16 residues. Trimming removed 3 bases at V and 5 bases at J, with 19 bases between. The PCR contained 60 Vbeta and 13 Jbeta primers. Libraries were prepared by immunoSEQ multiplex PCR; TCRdb keeps only in-frame clonotypes and omits some of them. The sample records around 130,000 clones, around 81% being singletons. The sequencing input was PBMCs. The sequence was collected from a woman aged 40 to 50 in good health and CMV-seronegative. This rearrangement joins TRBV27 to TRBJ1-1; no clear D gene. The CDR3 here is CASSFRGLPIGTEAFF. CDR3 nucleotide sequence: TGTGCCAGCAGTTTTCGGGGTCTCCCCATAGGAACTGAAGCTTTCTTT.